This is a list of T cell receptor beta chains from one sample in a study of CD4 T cells in relation to SARS-CoV-2 and coronaviruses. These TCRs' antigens remain unknown. The table came from immunoSEQ multiplex PCR; TCRdb's copy has only in-frame clones and leaves some out. The sample consists of some 30,000 clones, about 80% of them appearing once. The sequencing input was CD4+ T cells from PBMCs, cultured in vitro. The receptor source for this set is a human donor in good health. Each CDR3 is given with its conserved first and last residue. The D gene is left open where the match is weak. Clone size is not always given. Where it is, it says once, few, many or a class for expanded clones.

V	D	size	J	CDR3	DNA
TRBV4-3	TRBD1	NA	TRBJ1-5	CASSHNSGTGFNQPQHF	TGCGCCAGCAGCCACAACTCCGGGACAGGGTTTAATCAGCCCCAGCATTTT
TRBV5-4	NA	NA	TRBJ1-4	CASSRGPNEKLFF	TGTGCCAGCTCTCGGGGGCCTAATGAAAAACTGTTTTTT
TRBV11-1	TRBD1	NA	TRBJ1-1	CASSSQGGNTEAFF	TGTGCCAGCAGCTCACAGGGGGGAAACACTGAAGCTTTCTTT
TRBV19	NA	NA	TRBJ2-7	CASSIGRGTYEQYF	TGTGCCAGTAGTATAGGTCGGGGCACCTACGAGCAGTACTTC
TRBV5-1	TRBD1	NA	TRBJ1-2	CASSWTGTGILGYTF	TGCGCCAGCAGCTGGACTGGGACAGGGATTTTAGGCTACACCTTC
TRBV12-3/TRBV12-4	NA	NA	TRBJ1-6	CASSWGGSPLHF	TGTGCCAGCAGCTGGGGTGGATCACCCCTCCACTTT
TRBV30	NA	NA	TRBJ1-5	CAWSVGQYSNQPQHF	TGTGCCTGGAGTGTAGGACAGTATAGCAATCAGCCCCAGCATTTT
TRBV24-1	TRBD2	NA	TRBJ2-3	CATSDPSGGPGDTQYF	TGTGCCACCAGTGACCCTAGCGGGGGGCCGGGAGATACGCAGTATTTT
TRBV7-9	TRBD1	NA	TRBJ1-5	CASSRTGGQPQHF	TGTGCCAGCAGCCGGACAGGGGGGCAGCCCCAGCATTTT
TRBV7-8	NA	NA	TRBJ2-1	CASSPRTASSYNEQFF	TGTGCCAGCAGCCCGAGAACAGCTAGCTCCTACAATGAGCAGTTCTTC
TRBV18	TRBD2	NA	TRBJ2-1	CASSPTSGGAVGTEQFF	TGTGCCAGCTCACCCACTAGCGGGGGGGCGGTGGGAACCGAGCAGTTCTTC
TRBV18	TRBD1	once	TRBJ1-5	CASSQGQGQMRNQPQHF	TGTGCCAGCTCACAAGGACAGGGTCAGATGCGGAATCAGCCCCAGCATTTT
TRBV28	NA	few	TRBJ2-1	CASSSRQGRNEQFF	TGTGCCAGCAGTTCCCGGCAGGGGCGCAATGAGCAGTTCTTC
TRBV11-2	TRBD1	NA	TRBJ2-2	CASSLIQGKTGELFF	TGTGCCAGCAGCTTAATACAGGGGAAAACCGGGGAGCTGTTTTTT
TRBV19	NA	NA	TRBJ2-1	CASSWAGTRGNEQFF	TGTGCCAGTAGTTGGGCCGGGACCCGGGGGAATGAGCAGTTCTTC
TRBV7-6	NA	NA	TRBJ1-5	CASSPKTGYPNQPQHF	TGTGCCAGCAGCCCAAAGACAGGCTACCCCAATCAGCCCCAGCATTTT
TRBV21-1	NA	NA	TRBJ1-1	CASSDKADQGGVRTEAFF	TGTGCCAGCAGTGATAAAGCCGACCAGGGGGGGGTTAGAACTGAAGCTTTCTTT
TRBV29-1	NA	NA	TRBJ1-2	CSALDSNYGYTF	TGCAGCGCCCTGGACAGTAACTATGGCTACACCTTC
TRBV10-3	NA	NA	TRBJ1-1	CAIKSTGAEAFF	TGTGCCATCAAATCGACCGGCGCTGAAGCTTTCTTT
TRBV4-3	NA	NA	TRBJ1-6	CASSQDLASSYNSPLHF	TGCGCCAGCAGCCAAGATCTGGCCAGCTCCTATAATTCACCCCTCCACTTT
TRBV11-2	TRBD2	NA	TRBJ2-1	CASSSGLAGLNEQFF	TGTGCCAGCAGCTCCGGACTAGCGGGGCTCAATGAGCAGTTCTTC
TRBV5-1	TRBD1	NA	TRBJ2-5	CASSAGQEETQYF	TGCGCCAGCAGCGCGGGACAGGAAGAGACCCAGTACTTC
TRBV29-1	TRBD1	NA	TRBJ1-1	CSASRGGNTEAFF	TGCAGCGCCAGTAGAGGGGGCAACACTGAAGCTTTCTTT
TRBV19	TRBD1	NA	TRBJ2-1	CASSGTGGLREQFF	TGTGCCAGTAGCGGGACAGGGGGTTTGCGGGAGCAGTTCTTC
TRBV19	TRBD1	NA	TRBJ1-5	CASSMLQGGPNQPQHF	TGTGCCAGTAGTATGCTACAGGGGGGCCCGAATCAGCCCCAGCATTTT
TRBV14	TRBD2	NA	TRBJ2-1	CASSQALAGSGEQFF	TGTGCCAGCAGCCAAGCTCTAGCGGGGTCTGGTGAGCAGTTCTTC
TRBV19	NA	NA	TRBJ2-3	CASSIDLGGQTDTQYF	TGTGCCAGTAGTATAGATCTTGGTGGACAGACAGATACGCAGTATTTT
TRBV7-3	NA	once	TRBJ2-5	CASSPAGRGRLETQYF	TGTGCCAGCAGCCCAGCCGGCAGAGGACGATTGGAGACCCAGTACTTC
TRBV3-1/TRBV3-2	NA	few	TRBJ1-5	CASSQGSWSNQPQHF	TGTGCCAGCAGCCAAGGGAGTTGGAGCAATCAGCCCCAGCATTTT
TRBV19	NA	NA	TRBJ1-1	CASSIATGLGAEAFF	TGTGCCAGTAGTATAGCCACGGGGTTGGGCGCTGAAGCTTTCTTT
TRBV28	TRBD1	NA	TRBJ2-2	CASSSLARGPNTGELFF	TGTGCCAGCAGTTCCCTAGCCAGGGGGCCAAACACCGGGGAGCTGTTTTTT
TRBV21-1	NA	NA	TRBJ2-1	CASSKDGEPSYNEQFF	TGTGCCAGCAGCAAAGACGGTGAACCCTCCTACAATGAGCAGTTCTTC
TRBV18	NA	once	TRBJ2-7	CASSPGSAELGEQYF	TGTGCCAGCTCACCAGGTTCGGCGGAACTAGGGGAGCAGTACTTC
TRBV2	TRBD1	NA	TRBJ2-1	CASRPGQGISEQFF	TGTGCCAGCAGACCGGGACAGGGGATAAGTGAGCAGTTCTTC
TRBV19	TRBD2	NA	TRBJ2-1	CASSLQSGEVNEQFF	TGTGCCAGTAGTCTACAAAGCGGGGAGGTCAATGAGCAGTTCTTC
TRBV30	TRBD2	NA	TRBJ2-7	CAWSVRSSGSYEQYF	TGTGCCTGGAGTGTACGGTCTAGCGGGAGCTACGAGCAGTACTTC
TRBV11-2	TRBD1	NA	TRBJ1-1	CASSLNVQGAGAFF	TGTGCCAGCAGCTTAAATGTACAGGGGGCCGGAGCTTTCTTT
TRBV4-2	TRBD2	NA	TRBJ2-7	CASSQATSGRAYEQYF	TGTGCCAGCAGCCAAGCGACTAGCGGGAGGGCCTACGAGCAGTACTTC
TRBV7-2	TRBD2	NA	TRBJ2-7	CASSLSSGGMRTYEQYF	TGTGCCAGCAGCTTATCTAGCGGGGGGATGAGGACCTACGAGCAGTACTTC
TRBV6-6	TRBD2	NA	TRBJ2-7	CASSFSGSRPEQYF	TGTGCCAGCAGTTTTAGCGGGAGTAGGCCCGAGCAGTACTTC
TRBV2	NA	NA	TRBJ1-2	CASSARDDYGYTF	TGTGCCAGCAGTGCAAGGGATGACTATGGCTACACCTTC